What follows describes a single T cell receptor (beta chain). Its antigen remains undetermined. One base away there is no much larger clone; base qualities are not given. Sequencing relied on an Illumina NovaSeq 6000. cDNA libraries for TCRalpha and TCRbeta were prepared by 5'RACE using constant-segment primers, with sample barcodes and unique molecular identifiers added. RNA was extracted from every sample with Trizol reagent. Library amplification was performed in two PCR steps, and a second sample barcode and Illumina TruSeq adapters were introduced in the second step. Sequencing of libraries was performed on an Illumina NovaSeq with 2 x 150 bp paired-end reads. Regarding the original processing steps: With migec v1.2.7, reads were demultiplexed and then collapsed into UMI-guided consensus sequences. With mixcr v2.1.11, UMI consensuses were aligned to TRA and TRB V and J templates and assembled into clonotypes. Clonotypes were classified as expanded or contracted when called significant by both edgeR and NoisET, with noise models trained on biological replicates. For edgeR calls, a false discovery rate-adjusted p below 0.01 and a log2 fold-change threshold of 1 were applied. As an exploratory analysis of dynamics, max-normalized trajectories of the 1000 most abundant clonotypes were examined with PCA combined with hierarchical clustering. Separately sequenced CD4+ and CD8+ repertoires were used to assign a CD4 or CD8 phenotype to each responding clone. TCRdb passed the public sequencing reads through fastp at Q25 and MiXCR, retaining productive beta sequences. Every CDR3 protein is listed once, alongside the most common genes and DNA of its rows. The V and J calls and clone size come from TCRdb's table, not from the authors' own analysis. The sample table lists hundreds of thousands of distinct CDR3 sequences, more than 20% of them with a count of one. Around 13% of the sample lies in the top ten.

The CDR3 holds 14 amino acids from the cysteine to the phenylalanine. Only the CDR3 DNA is retained, 42 bases long and in frame from the first base. Here V drops 9 bases and J drops 6 bases, and the junction holds 5 bases not matched to any gene. The germline V gene yields KGHDR for CDR1 and SFDVKD for CDR2. This entry comes from a study of T-cell memory formation after mild COVID-19 (dated by TCRdb to 2020 to 2023). For the study in its entirety: Most TCR sequence clusters were specific to one of the two donors. In a couple of donors, T-cell clones that expanded and contracted after mild COVID-19 were followed by sequencing TCRalpha and TCRbeta repertoires longitudinally. Two young, previously healthy adult volunteers, one female and one male, were included in the cohort.

Ficoll-Paque density gradient centrifugation was the method used to isolate PBMCs. Paper-wide results and their limitations: Balanced CD4/CD8 phenotypes were observed for clones contracting from day 15 to 85, whereas a bias towards CD4+ was observed for a second wave of clones expanding from day 15 to 37. The study included only two mild cases, and larger cohorts that include severe cases with pre-infection samples were judged to be necessary. Contracting CD4+ clones were found mainly in CM and EM memory subsets, while CD8+ clones were enriched in EMRA. Some responding clones were detected in pre-infection memory, suggesting pre-existing cross-reactive memory T cells joined the SARS-CoV-2 response. The second-wave clones that peaked on day 37 were not confirmed to be SARS-CoV-2 specific.

The sequence links TRBV24-1 to TRBJ1-5; 12 of the junction bases match TRBD1. The sample comprised PBMCs or a T cell subset sorted from them (not recorded which). This receptor was taken from an adult woman who had mild COVID-19 (a few samples of this study predate the infection). The sample titles of this study are shuffled in the database, so cell type and time point are left out; the donor was told from shared clones. At the DNA level, the sequence is TGTGCCACCGGGACAGGGGGCGTTAGTCAGCCCCAGCATTTT. This codes for CATGTGGVSQPQHF.